Below are 5 T cell receptor beta chains sequenced from a single sample in a study of T cells after yellow fever vaccination. TCRdb fed the 5' RACE reads into MiXCR, producing one record per CDR3 protein. Found here are 550,000 to 750,000 distinct CDR3 sequences, roughly 13% of them singletons; the top ten hold 11% to 15%. The sample here was PBMCs, taken on the day of the yellow fever booster vaccination. The receptor source for this set is a man between 25 and 39 years old who received the YFV17D yellow fever vaccine.

The chain combines TRBV29-1 with TRBJ2-1; TRBD2 might be the D (6 bases). Trimming took off 4 bases at V and 8 bases at J, with 9 bases between the two ends. This CDR3 has 11 residues. Germline CDR1 is SQVTM and CDR2 is ANQGSEA. DNA of the CDR3: TGCAGCGTTGGAAGCGGGTATGAGCAGTTCTTC. Translating it yields CSVGSGYEQFF.

The chain combines TRBV20-1 with TRBJ2-5, with 8 bases aligning to TRBD1. V trimming: 4 bases; J trimming: 1 base; junction bases outside the gene matches: 5. The germline V gene has CDR1 DFQATT and CDR2 SNEGSKA (reference sequence). This CDR3 comprises 14 residues. CDR3 loop: CSATRQGSQETQYF. For the CDR3, the DNA is TGCAGTGCTACCAGACAGGGGTCCCAAGAGACCCAGTACTTC.

The rearrangement joins TRBV4-3 to TRBJ1-4; D is ambiguous. V gave up 8 bases and J gave up 6 bases, with 13 bases separating them. Germline assignment: CDR1 LGHNA and CDR2 YSLEER. CDR3 length: 13 residues. CDR3 in amino acids: CASSGRVDEKLFF. In DNA form, the CDR3 reads TGCGCCAGCTCCGGGAGGGTGGATGAAAAACTGTTTTTT.

V gene TRBV6-5 combines with J gene TRBJ2-1, with 7 bases that match TRBD2. This CDR3 has 15 residues. Trimming removed 3 bases from V and 4 bases from J; junction bases left unmatched: 6. Germline V gene data show CDR1 as MNHEY and CDR2 as SVGAGI. The CDR3 coding sequence is TGTGCCAGCAGTTATAAGGGGAGGGGTTACAATGAGCAGTTCTTC. Translation: CASSYKGRGYNEQFF.

The chain links TRBV29-1 to TRBJ1-1; D unresolved. The length of the CDR3 is 10 residues. Trimming pared 5 bases from V and 2 bases from J, leaving 3 bases between. Germline V gives CDR1 SQVTM, CDR2 ANQGSEA. This CDR3 reads CSVSNTEAFF. The CDR3 DNA reads TGCAGCGTTTCCAACACTGAAGCTTTCTTT. The full variable domain, its missing parts supplied by reference TRBV29-1 and TRBJ1-1, is SAVISQKPSRDICQRGTSLTIQCQVDSQVTMMFWYRQQPGQSLTLIATANQGSEATYESGFVIDKFPISRPNLTFSTLTVSNMSPEDSSIYLCSVSNTEAFFGQGTRLTVV.